The present TCR beta chain was sequenced within a study of blood T cell repertoires in COVID-19. At the level of the study: T cells, B-cell-depleted T cells, or PBMCs supplied cDNA or gDNA.

The CDR3 is made up of 13 amino acids. Trimming removed 4 bases from V and 7 bases from J; junction bases left unmatched: 3. Germline CDR1 reads SGHTA; CDR2 reads FQGNSA. Only in-frame clones appear in the TCRdb table, and some are missing; sequencing was by immunoSEQ multiplex PCR. The sample includes fewer than 450,000 clones, about nine tenths of them seen just once. The source is a woman aged 70-85 years with COVID-19, enrolled during active disease. The sample consisted of peripheral blood. V gene TRBV7-2 combines with J gene TRBJ2-2; the match to TRBD1 covers 7 bases. The CDR3 DNA reads TGTGCCAGCAGCTCCGACAGGGTCGGGGAGCTGTTTTTT. This encodes CASSSDRVGELFF.